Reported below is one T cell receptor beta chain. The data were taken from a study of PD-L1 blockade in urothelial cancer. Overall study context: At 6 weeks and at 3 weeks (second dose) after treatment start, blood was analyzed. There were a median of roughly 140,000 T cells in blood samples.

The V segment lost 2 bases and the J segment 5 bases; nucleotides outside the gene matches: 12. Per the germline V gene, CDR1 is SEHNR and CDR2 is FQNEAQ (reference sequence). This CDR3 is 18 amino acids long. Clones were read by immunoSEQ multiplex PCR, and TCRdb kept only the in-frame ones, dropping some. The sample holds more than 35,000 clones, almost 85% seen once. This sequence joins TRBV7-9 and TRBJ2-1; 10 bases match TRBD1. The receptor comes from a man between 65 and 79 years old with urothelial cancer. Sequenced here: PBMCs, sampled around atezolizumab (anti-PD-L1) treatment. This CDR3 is CASSLLATGTGDNNEQFF. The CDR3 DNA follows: TGTGCCAGCAGCTTACTCGCAACCGGGACAGGGGATAACAATGAGCAGTTCTTC.